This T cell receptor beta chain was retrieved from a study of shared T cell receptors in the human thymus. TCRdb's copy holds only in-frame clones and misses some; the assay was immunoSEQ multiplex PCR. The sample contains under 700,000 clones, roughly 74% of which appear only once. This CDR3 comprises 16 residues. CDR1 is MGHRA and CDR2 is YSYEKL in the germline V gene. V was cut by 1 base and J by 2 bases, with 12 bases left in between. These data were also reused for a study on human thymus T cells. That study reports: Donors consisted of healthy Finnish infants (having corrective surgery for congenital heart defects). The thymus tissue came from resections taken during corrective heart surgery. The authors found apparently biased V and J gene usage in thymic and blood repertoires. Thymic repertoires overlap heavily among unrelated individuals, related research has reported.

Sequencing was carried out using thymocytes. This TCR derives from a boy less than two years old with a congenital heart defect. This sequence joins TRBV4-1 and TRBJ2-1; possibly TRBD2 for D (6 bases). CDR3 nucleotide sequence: TGCGCCAGCAGCCAAGCCAAGAGCGGGCCCTACAATGAGCAGTTCTTC. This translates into CASSQAKSGPYNEQFF.